The clone carrying this TCR beta chain was seen repeatedly, ten times or more. In germline, CDR1 is MDHEN, CDR2 SYDVKM. The CDR3 loop spans 16 amino acids. The V and J ends lost 6 bases and 3 bases respectively, with 18 bases between them. The data were obtained in a study of regulatory T cells in long-lasting Graves disease. Time point denoted: newly diagnosed GD, antithyroid drugs for less than 3 months. After RNA was extracted from PBMCs, the TCR library was made from it. CDR3-region Arm-PCR and iRepertoire HTBI primers produced the TCR beta libraries. TCRdb re-analysed the multiplex PCR reads in MiXCR, keeping a single row per CDR3 protein. The table includes about half a million distinct CDR3 sequences, around 12% detected once. This sample was shared with a second study, whose subject was T cells in Graves' hyperthyroidism and ophthalmopathy.

This TCR was recovered from a woman younger than 45 with Graves disease. Material: peripheral blood mononuclear cells (PBMCs), obtained at new diagnosis, from a patient treated with antithyroid drugs. V usage is TRBV28 and J usage is TRBJ1-5; no clear D gene. The CDR3 reads CASSVGLPGLNQPQHF. CDR3 DNA sequence: TGTGCCAGCAGCGTGGGTTTGCCTGGACTCAATCAGCCCCAGCATTTT.